The clone carrying this T cell receptor (beta chain) was observed a single time. The record originates from a study of OX40 agonist ivuxolimab in advanced cancers. The method was immunoSEQ multiplex PCR; TCRdb's version includes in-frame clones alone and lacks a portion of them. Of 63,000 or so clones listed, 65% to 85% are singletons. V gave up 0 bases and J gave up 7 bases, with 13 bases separating them. Germline CDR1 reads WNHNN; CDR2 reads SYGVQD (reference sequence). This CDR3 comprises 15 residues. The source is an adult with an advanced solid tumor such as melanoma, head and neck, liver or kidney cancer. This specimen consisted of CD4+ or CD8+ T cells sorted from blood, obtained in a trial of the OX40 agonist ivuxolimab. This sequence joins TRBV10-1 and TRBJ2-1, with a tentative D call TRBD2 (5 bases). CDR3 sequence (DNA): TGCGCCAGCAGTGAGTCGGCGGGTTTGGGGAATGAGCAGTTCTTC. Protein product: CASSESAGLGNEQFF.